One TCR beta chain is described in this entry. Its antigen is still unknown. 13 Jbeta primers and 60 Vbeta primers were used for the PCR. The assay was immunoSEQ multiplex PCR, and TCRdb's table has in-frame clones only and misses some. The sample lists approximately 75,000 clones; around 80% were seen once. The data were obtained in a study of cytomegalovirus exposure and HLA in healthy donors. Losses at the gene ends were 1 base for V and 5 bases for J; bases not matched to a gene: 5. Germline CDR1 and CDR2: MNHEY and SVGAGI. CDR3 length equals 15 residues. General study results and limits: The HLA-A and HLA-B alleles of most subjects were reportedly predicted accurately from TCR beta sequences.

The sequenced sample consisted of PBMCs. This receptor was taken from a man between 65 and 79 years old in good health and CMV-seropositive. The rearrangement links TRBV6-5 to TRBJ2-3, with 8 bases that match TRBD1. This chain's CDR3 is CASSYFDRGEDTQYF. The DNA for the CDR3 is TGTGCCAGCAGTTACTTCGACAGGGGAGAAGATACGCAGTATTTT.